This T cell receptor (beta chain) was captured in a study of T-cell memory formation after mild COVID-19. Across the study: Largely donor-specific TCR clusters were found.

CDR3 length equals 16 residues. Per the germline V gene, CDR1 is SGHTA and CDR2 is FQGTGA. Germline trimming cut 5 bases from V and 2 bases from J; bases unmatched to any gene: 10. TCRdb ran MiXCR on the 5' RACE reads and lists one entry per CDR3 protein. Here the sample spans roughly 250,000 distinct CDR3 sequences, 16% being singletons. The material sequenced was PBMCs or a T cell subset sorted from them (not recorded which). The chain joins TRBV7-3 to TRBJ2-3, with TRBD2 matching over 7 bases. The source of this sequence is a man between 18 and 29 years old who had mild COVID-19 (a few samples of this study predate the infection). Cell type and time point are not known. The DNA for the CDR3 is TGTGCCAGCAGCCCCTCTTCTAGCGGATACACAGATACGCAGTATTTT. Its translation: CASSPSSSGYTDTQYF.